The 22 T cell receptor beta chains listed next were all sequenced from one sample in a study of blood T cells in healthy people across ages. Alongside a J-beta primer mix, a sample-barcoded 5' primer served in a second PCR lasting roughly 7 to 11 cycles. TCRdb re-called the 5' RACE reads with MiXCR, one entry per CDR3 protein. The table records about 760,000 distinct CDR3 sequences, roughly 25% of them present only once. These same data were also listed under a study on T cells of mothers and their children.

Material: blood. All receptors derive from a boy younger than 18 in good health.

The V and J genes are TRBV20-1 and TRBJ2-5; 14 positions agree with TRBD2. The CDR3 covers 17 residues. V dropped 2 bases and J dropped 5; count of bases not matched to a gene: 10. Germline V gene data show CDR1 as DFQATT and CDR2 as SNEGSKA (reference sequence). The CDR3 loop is CSARMAGTSGSYETQYF. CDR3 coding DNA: TGCAGTGCTAGAATGGCGGGGACTAGCGGGAGTTACGAGACCCAGTACTTC.

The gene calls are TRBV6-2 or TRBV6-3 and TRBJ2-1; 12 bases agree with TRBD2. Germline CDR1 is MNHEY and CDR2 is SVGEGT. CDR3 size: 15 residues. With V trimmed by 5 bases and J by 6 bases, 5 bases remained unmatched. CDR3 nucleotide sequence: TGTGCCAGCAGTAACCGACTAGCGGGGGCCAATGAGCAGTTCTTC. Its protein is CASSNRLAGANEQFF.

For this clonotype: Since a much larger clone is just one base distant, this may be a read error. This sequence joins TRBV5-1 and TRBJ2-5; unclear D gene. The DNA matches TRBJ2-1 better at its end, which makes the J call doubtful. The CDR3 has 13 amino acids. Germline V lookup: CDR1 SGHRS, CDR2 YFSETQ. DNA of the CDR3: TGCGTCAGCAGCTTAACGATGAACAATGAGCAGTTCTTC. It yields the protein CVSSLTMNNEQFF.

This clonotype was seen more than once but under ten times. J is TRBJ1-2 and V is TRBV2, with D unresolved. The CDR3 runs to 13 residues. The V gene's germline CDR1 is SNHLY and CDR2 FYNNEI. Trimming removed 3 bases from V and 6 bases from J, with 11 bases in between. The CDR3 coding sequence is TGTGCCAGCAGTGAGCTGGGAATGGATGGCTACACCTTC. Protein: CASSELGMDGYTF.

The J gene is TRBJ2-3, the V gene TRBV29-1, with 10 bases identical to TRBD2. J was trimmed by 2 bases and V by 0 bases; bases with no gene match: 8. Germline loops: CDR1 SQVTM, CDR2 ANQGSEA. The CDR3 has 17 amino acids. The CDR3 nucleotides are TGCAGCGTTGAAGATCCACTAGCGGGGTACTTCACAGATACGCAGTATTTT. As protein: CSVEDPLAGYFTDTQYF.

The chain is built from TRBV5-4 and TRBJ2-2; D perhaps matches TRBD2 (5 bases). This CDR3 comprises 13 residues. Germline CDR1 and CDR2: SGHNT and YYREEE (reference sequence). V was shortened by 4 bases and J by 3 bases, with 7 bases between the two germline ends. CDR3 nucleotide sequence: TGTGCCAGCAGCAAGGACTACACCGGGGAGCTGTTTTTT. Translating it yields CASSKDYTGELFF.

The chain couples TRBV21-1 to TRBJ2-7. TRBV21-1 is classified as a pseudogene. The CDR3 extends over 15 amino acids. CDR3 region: CASSIGRRRKYEQYF. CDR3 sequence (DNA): TGTGCCAGCAGCATAGGTCGACGGCGAAAATACGAGCAGTACTTC.

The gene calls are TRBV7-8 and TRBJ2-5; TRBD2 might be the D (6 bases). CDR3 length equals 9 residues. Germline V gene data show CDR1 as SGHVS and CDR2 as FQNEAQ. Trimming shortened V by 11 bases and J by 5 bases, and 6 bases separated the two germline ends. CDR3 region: CAGGETQYF. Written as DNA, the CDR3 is TGTGCCGGGGGGGAGACCCAGTACTTC.

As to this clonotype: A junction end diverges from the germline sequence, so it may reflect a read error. The CDR3 spells CASSFSYNGQETQYF. CDR3 nucleotides: TGTGCTAGCAGCTTCTCCTACAACGGCCAAGAGACCCAGTACTTC. The chain recombines TRBV7-7 with TRBJ2-5; D unresolved. Germline V gives CDR1 SSHAT, CDR2 FNYEAQ (reference sequence). The CDR3 contains 15 residues.

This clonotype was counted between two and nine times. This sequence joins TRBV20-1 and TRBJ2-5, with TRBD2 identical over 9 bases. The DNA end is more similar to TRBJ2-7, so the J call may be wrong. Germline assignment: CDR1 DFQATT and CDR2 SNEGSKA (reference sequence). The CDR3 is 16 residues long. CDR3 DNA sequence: TGCAGTGCTAGAGACGGTAGCGGGAGTTTGTGGTACGAGCAGTACTTC. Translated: CSARDGSGSLWYEQYF.

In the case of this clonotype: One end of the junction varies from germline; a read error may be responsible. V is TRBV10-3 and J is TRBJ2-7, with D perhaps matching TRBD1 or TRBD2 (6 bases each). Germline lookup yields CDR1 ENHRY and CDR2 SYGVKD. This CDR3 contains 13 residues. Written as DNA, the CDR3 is TGTGCCATCAGCTCGGGGGCCTCCTACGAGCAATACTTC. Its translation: CAISSGASYEQYF.

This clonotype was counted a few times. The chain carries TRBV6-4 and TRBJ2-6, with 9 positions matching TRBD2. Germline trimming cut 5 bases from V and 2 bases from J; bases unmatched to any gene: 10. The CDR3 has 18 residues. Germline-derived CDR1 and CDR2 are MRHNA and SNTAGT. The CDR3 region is CASSPSGGRAAGANVLTF. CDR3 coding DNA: TGTGCCAGCAGTCCCTCTGGCGGGAGGGCCGCTGGGGCCAACGTCCTGACTTTC.

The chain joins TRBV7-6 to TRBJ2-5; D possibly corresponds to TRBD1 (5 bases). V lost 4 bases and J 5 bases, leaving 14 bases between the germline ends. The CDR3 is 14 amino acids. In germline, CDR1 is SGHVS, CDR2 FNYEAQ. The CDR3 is CASSSLPAGETQYF. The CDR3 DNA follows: TGTGCCAGCAGCTCTTTACCGGCAGGGGAGACCCAGTACTTC.

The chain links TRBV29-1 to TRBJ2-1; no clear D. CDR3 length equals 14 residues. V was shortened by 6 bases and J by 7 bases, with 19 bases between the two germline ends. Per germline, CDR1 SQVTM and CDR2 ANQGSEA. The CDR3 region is CSVNPDAFGNEQFF. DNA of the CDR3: TGCAGCGTAAACCCGGACGCCTTCGGAAATGAGCAGTTCTTC.

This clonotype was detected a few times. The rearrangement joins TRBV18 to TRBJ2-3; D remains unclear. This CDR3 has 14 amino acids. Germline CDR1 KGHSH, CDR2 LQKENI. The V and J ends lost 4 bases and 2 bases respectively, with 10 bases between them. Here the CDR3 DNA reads TGTGCCAGCTCACTTAACGCGGTCACAGATACGCAGTATTTT. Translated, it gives CASSLNAVTDTQYF. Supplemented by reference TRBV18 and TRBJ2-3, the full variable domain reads NAGVMQNPRHLVRRRGQEARLRCSPMKGHSHVYWYRQLPEEGLKFMVYLQKENIIDESGMPKERFSAEFPKEGPSILRIQQVVRGDSAAYFCASSLNAVTDTQYFGPGTRLTVL.

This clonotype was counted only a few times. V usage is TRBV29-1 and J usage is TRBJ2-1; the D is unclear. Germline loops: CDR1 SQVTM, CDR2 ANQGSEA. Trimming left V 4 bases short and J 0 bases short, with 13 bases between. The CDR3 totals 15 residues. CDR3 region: CSVVSTTGSYNEQFF. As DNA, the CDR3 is TGCAGCGTTGTGTCGACCACGGGCTCCTACAATGAGCAGTTCTTC.

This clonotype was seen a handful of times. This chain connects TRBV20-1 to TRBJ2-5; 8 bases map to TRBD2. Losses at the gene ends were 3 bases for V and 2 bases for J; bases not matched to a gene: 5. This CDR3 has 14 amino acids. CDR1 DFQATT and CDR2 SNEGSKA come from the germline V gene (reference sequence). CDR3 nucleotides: TGCAGTGCTAGTTCCCAGCGGGGGCAAGAGACCCAGTACTTC. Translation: CSASSQRGQETQYF.

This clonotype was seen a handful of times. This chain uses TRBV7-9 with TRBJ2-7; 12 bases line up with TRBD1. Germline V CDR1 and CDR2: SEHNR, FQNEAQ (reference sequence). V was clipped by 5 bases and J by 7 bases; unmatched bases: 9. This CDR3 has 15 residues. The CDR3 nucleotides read TGTGCCAGCAGCATGCCGGGACAGGGGGCGAAGGAGCAGTACTTC. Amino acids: CASSMPGQGAKEQYF.

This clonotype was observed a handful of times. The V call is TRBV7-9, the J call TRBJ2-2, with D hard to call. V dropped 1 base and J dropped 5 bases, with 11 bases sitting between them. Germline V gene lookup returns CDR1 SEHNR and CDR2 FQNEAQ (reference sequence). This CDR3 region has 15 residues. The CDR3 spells CASSLGNPATGELFF. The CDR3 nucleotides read TGTGCCAGCAGCTTAGGAAATCCGGCGACCGGGGAGCTGTTTTTT.

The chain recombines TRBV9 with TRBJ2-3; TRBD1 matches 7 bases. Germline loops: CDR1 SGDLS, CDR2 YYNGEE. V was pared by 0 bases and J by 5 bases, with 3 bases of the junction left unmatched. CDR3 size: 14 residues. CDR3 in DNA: TGTGCCAGCAGCGTAGAGGGGGCCGGAGATACGCAGTATTTT. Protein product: CASSVEGAGDTQYF. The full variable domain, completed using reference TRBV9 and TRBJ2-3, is DSGVTQTPKHLITATGQRVTLRCSPRSGDLSVYWYQQSLDQGLQFLIQYYNGEERAKGNILERFSAQQFPDLHSELNLSSLELGDSALYFCASSVEGAGDTQYFGPGTRLTVL.

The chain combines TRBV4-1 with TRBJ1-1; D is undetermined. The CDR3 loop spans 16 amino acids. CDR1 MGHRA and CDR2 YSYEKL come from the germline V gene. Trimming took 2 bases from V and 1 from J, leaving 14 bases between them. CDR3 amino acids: CASSQLALGRNTEAFF. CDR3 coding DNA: TGCGCCAGCAGCCAACTCGCCCTTGGGAGGAACACTGAAGCTTTCTTT.

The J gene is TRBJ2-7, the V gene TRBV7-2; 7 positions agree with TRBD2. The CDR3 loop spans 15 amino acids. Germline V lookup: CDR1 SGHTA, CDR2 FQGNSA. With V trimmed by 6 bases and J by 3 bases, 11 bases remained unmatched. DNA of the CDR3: TGTGCCAGCAGAGCTACGACTAGCAGCTACTACGAGCAGTACTTC. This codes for CASRATTSSYYEQYF.